A single sample is the source of the 15 T cell receptor beta chains below, sequenced in a study of blood T cells in healthy people across ages. The second PCR ran about 7 to 12 cycles with a sample-barcoded 5' primer and J-beta primers. Each CDR3 protein is one row after TCRdb ran MiXCR on the 5' RACE reads. The table shows hundreds of thousands of distinct CDR3 sequences, with over 45% occurring only once. Sequencing input: blood. These receptors all come from a man in his thirties or forties in good health.

The V and J genes are TRBV7-2 and TRBJ2-5; TRBD1 or TRBD2 may be the D gene (5 bases each). Germline-derived CDR1 and CDR2 are SGHTA and FQGNSA. The germline V and J ends were trimmed by 7 bases and 0 bases, with 21 bases remaining between them. The CDR3 totals 17 residues. This chain's CDR3 is CASTKGRSWGYQETQYF. For the CDR3, the DNA is TGTGCCAGCACAAAGGGTCGGTCCTGGGGGTACCAAGAGACCCAGTACTTC.

V usage is TRBV13 and J usage is TRBJ1-1; weak D call: TRBD1 (6 bases). This CDR3 is 12 amino acids long. The ends were cut back, 5 bases at V and 8 bases at J, with 12 bases in the middle. Germline CDR1 PRHDT, CDR2 FYEKMQ (reference sequence). The chain's CDR3 is CASSPDRQEAFF. The CDR3 nucleotides are TGTGCCAGCAGCCCCGACAGGCAAGAAGCTTTCTTT.

This chain uses TRBV28 with TRBJ2-1; a possible D gene is TRBD2 (5 bases). The J call is in doubt because the DNA end fits TRBJ2-7 better. The CDR3 has 14 residues. The germline V gene encodes CDR1 MDHEN and CDR2 SYDVKM. Here the CDR3 DNA reads TGTGCCAGCAAGTGGAGGAGCTCCTACAATGAGCAGTACTTC. It yields the protein CASKWRSSYNEQYF.

This clonotype has more than one count but fewer than ten. V and J are TRBV27 and TRBJ1-2; TRBD1 matches 7 bases. V was pared by 6 bases and J by 10 bases, with 8 bases of the junction left unmatched. CDR1 and CDR2 from the germline V gene are MNHEY and SMNVEV (reference sequence). The CDR3 sequence is 12 residues long. The CDR3 spells CASRTSTGDYTF. Written as DNA, the CDR3 is TGTGCCAGCAGAACCTCTACAGGGGACTACACCTTC.

The chain links TRBV29-1 to TRBJ1-1; 10 nucleotides agree with TRBD1. Germline trimming cut 6 bases from V and 3 bases from J; bases unmatched to any gene: 4. This CDR3 region has 13 residues. The germline gives CDR1 SQVTM, CDR2 ANQGSEA. The CDR3 region has the DNA TGCAGCGTCGGGACAGGGGCCTACACTGAAGCTTTCTTT. Encoded protein: CSVGTGAYTEAFF. The full variable domain, rest sourced from reference TRBV29-1 and TRBJ1-1, is SAVISQKPSRDICQRGTSLTIQCQVDSQVTMMFWYRQQPGQSLTLIATANQGSEATYESGFVIDKFPISRPNLTFSTLTVSNMSPEDSSIYLCSVGTGAYTEAFFGQGTRLTVV.

The gene calls are TRBV7-3 and TRBJ2-1; no definite D call. The CDR3 has 14 amino acids. Germline CDR1 reads SGHTA; CDR2 reads FQGTGA. V gave up 1 base and J gave up 9 bases, with 13 bases separating them. The CDR3 bases are TGTGCCAGCAGCTTAAGGGAACCATCGGGTGAGCAGTTCTTC. It specifies CASSLREPSGEQFF.

The rearrangement joins TRBV12-3 or TRBV12-4 to TRBJ1-3; 8 bases are a match to TRBD1. This CDR3 region has 14 residues. Unmatched junction bases numbered 6, after V lost 7 bases and J lost 4 bases. CDR3 sequence reads: CASILGDRGNTIYF. The DNA for the CDR3 is TGTGCCAGCATCCTAGGGGACAGGGGAAACACCATATATTTT.

The rearrangement joins TRBV20-1 to TRBJ2-3; D is unclear. CDR3 size: 10 residues. Deletions cut 6 bases from V and 7 bases from J, with 8 bases between. Germline CDR1 is DFQATT and CDR2 is SNEGSKA (reference sequence). As DNA, the CDR3 is TGCAGTGCGGTCCGGAATACGCAGTATTTT. This sequence encodes CSAVRNTQYF.

The chain joins TRBV6-6 to TRBJ2-1; D is perhaps TRBD2 (5 bases). The DNA end is a closer match to TRBJ2-7, so the J assignment may be wrong. There are 16 residues in the CDR3. Looked up from germline, CDR1 is MNHNY and CDR2 is SVGAGI (reference sequence). As DNA, the CDR3 is TGTGCCAGCCGGTACCCCGCGGGTAGCTCCTACAATGAGCAGTACTTC. It codes for CASRYPAGSSYNEQYF.

This clonotype came up once. The chain has TRBV29-1 and TRBJ2-1; 7 bases match TRBD1. With V trimmed by 4 bases and J by 3 bases, 3 bases remained unmatched. This CDR3 contains 13 residues. CDR1 SQVTM and CDR2 ANQGSEA come from the germline V gene. CDR3 in amino acids: CSVATGIYNEQFF. Written as DNA, the CDR3 is TGCAGCGTTGCGACAGGGATCTACAATGAGCAGTTCTTC.

This sequence joins TRBV4-2 and TRBJ2-7; D call uncertain. V was shortened by 1 base and J by 9 bases, with 19 bases between the two germline ends. CDR3 length: 15 residues. Germline V gene sequence: CDR1 LGHNA, CDR2 YNFKEQ. CDR3 nucleotides: TGTGCCAGCAGCCAAGGTCTCGGTAGTCCAAGGGCGCAGTACTTC. Amino acids: CASSQGLGSPRAQYF.

J is TRBJ1-1 and V is TRBV27; TRBD1 agrees at 7 bases. J lost 3 bases, V lost 5 bases, and 9 bases had no gene match. Per the germline V gene, CDR1 is MNHEY and CDR2 is SMNVEV (reference sequence). CDR3 length: 15 amino acids. The CDR3 sequence is CASSPWTGGDTEAFF. The CDR3 DNA is TGTGCCAGCAGTCCTTGGACAGGCGGCGACACTGAAGCTTTCTTT.

The chain combines TRBV20-1 with TRBJ2-5, with D maybe TRBD1 (5 bases). The better agreement between TRBJ2-7 and the DNA end casts doubt on the J call. The CDR3 spans 15 residues. CDR1 and CDR2 (germline): DFQATT, SNEGSKA (reference sequence). The CDR3, as DNA: TGCAGTGCGAGGTCGCTGAGGCAGGGATTATACGAGCAGTACTTC. Translation: CSARSLRQGLYEQYF.

Concerning this clonotype: Being one base from a much bigger clone, this may be a read error. The chain is built from TRBV11-2 and TRBJ2-4; possibly TRBD2 for D (6 bases). Germline V CDR1 and CDR2: SGHAT, FQNNGV. V dropped 8 bases and J dropped 13 bases, with 12 bases sitting between them. This CDR3 comprises 10 residues. CDR3 nucleotides: TGTGCCAGCGGACTATCAGGGCAGTACTTC. This encodes CASGLSGQYF.

The V call is TRBV4-2, the J call TRBJ2-7, with a tentative D call TRBD2 (6 bases). This CDR3 contains 15 residues. CDR1 is LGHNA and CDR2 is YNFKEQ in the germline V gene. Trimming took 0 bases from V and 10 from J, leaving 19 bases between them. The CDR3 DNA sequence: TGTGCCAGCAGCCAAGATCCCGGGACTGAGTTCCCCCAGTACTTC. Its translation is CASSQDPGTEFPQYF.